This TCR beta chain was documented in a study of beta chain features in type 1 diabetes. As every portion of the isolated RNA was reverse transcribed, the sequencing read expressed TCRB transcripts. There were 3 million to 4 million reads on average in the naive, central memory and regulatory T cell samples. Some clones are missing from TCRdb's copy, which holds only in-frame ones; the method was immunoSEQ multiplex PCR. The sample records over 150,000 clones, about 8.1% being singletons. This clone was recorded a few times. Its antigen is unknown. Study results and limitations: A potential influence of HLA type upon TCRB rearrangement remained unresolved herein. Fewer junction insertions and more nucleotide deletions appeared in type 1 diabetes patients.

The V gene's germline CDR1 is LGHNA and CDR2 YNFKEQ. V was pared by 1 base and J by 1 base, with 6 bases between. This CDR3 is 14 amino acids long. A single heparinised draw of roughly 110 mL on average was taken per donor. The V call is TRBV4-2, the J call TRBJ2-3; perhaps TRBD1 as D (5 bases). The sequence came from a man younger than 30 in good health. Input material: central memory CD4+ T cells from blood. For the CDR3, the DNA is TGTGCCAGCAGCCAAGGGGGCCGCACAGATACGCAGTATTTT. Encoded protein: CASSQGGRTDTQYF.